In its sample, the clone carrying this T cell receptor beta chain was seen once. This sample is part of a study of shared clonotypes between healthy human individuals. Using immunoSEQ multiplex PCR, the repertoire was profiled, and TCRdb retains in-frame clones only, with some absent. The data hold around 510,000 clones, with 95% to 96% observed a single time. The germline CDR1 and CDR2 sequences are SQVTM and ANQGSEA. This CDR3 region has 13 residues. Deletions cut 7 bases from V and 0 bases from J, with 10 bases between. The origin of this receptor is a woman aged 25 to 39 in good health. The rearrangement links TRBV29-1 to TRBJ2-1; D not resolved. Sequencing was done on a sample of naive CD4+ T cells sorted from blood. The subset is: CD45RA+ positively selected. The CDR3 sequence is CSGTESSYNEQFF. CDR3 nucleotides: TGCAGCGGAACAGAGAGCTCCTACAATGAGCAGTTCTTC.